These 29 T cell receptor beta chains share one sample of origin, sequenced in a study of blood T cell repertoires in COVID-19. Clones were read by immunoSEQ multiplex PCR, and TCRdb kept only the in-frame ones, dropping some. The repertoire includes 150,000 or so clones, less than 90% of them detected once, and around 1.3% sits in the top ten. The sequenced sample was PBMCs or T cells enriched from blood (not recorded which). The receptors stem from a human donor with acute COVID-19. The donor label of this sample is uncertain.

V usage is TRBV19 and J usage is TRBJ1-1; 8 positions match TRBD1. This CDR3 region has 16 residues. The V gene end was trimmed by 3 bases and the J gene end by 6 bases; junction bases not matched to a gene: 12. Germline V lookup: CDR1 LNHDA, CDR2 SQIVND (reference sequence). The CDR3: CASSIDAQGAAAEAFF. The CDR3 nucleotides are TGTGCCAGTAGTATTGACGCTCAGGGGGCGGCGGCTGAAGCTTTCTTT.

This clone came up a few times. The chain combines TRBV4-3 with TRBJ1-1; D is uncertain. The CDR3 runs to 14 residues. Germline-derived CDR1 and CDR2 are LGHNA and YSLEER. Trimming cost V 8 bases and J 2 bases, with 15 bases left between them. The CDR3 region is CASVDRAGNTEAFF. CDR3 coding DNA: TGCGCCAGCGTCGACCGGGCGGGTAACACTGAAGCTTTCTTT.

This clone was recorded a few times. The V call is TRBV9, the J call TRBJ2-5; TRBD2 agrees at 10 bases. The CDR3 consists of 18 residues. Germline CDR1 reads SGDLS; CDR2 reads YYNGEE. V shed 0 bases and J 4 bases; nucleotides not matched to a gene: 12. CDR3 DNA sequence: TGTGCCAGCAGCGTAGGTCGAGCGGGGGGGCCTGCTGTAGAGACCCAGTACTTC. Its translation: CASSVGRAGGPAVETQYF.

This sequence joins TRBV12-5 and TRBJ1-3, with TRBD1 matching over 7 bases. Germline trimming cut 2 bases from V and 0 bases from J; bases unmatched to any gene: 10. The CDR3 is made up of 18 amino acids. Germline V gene data show CDR1 as LGHNT and CDR2 as FRNRAP. This CDR3 is CASGLPQGGQFSGNTIYF. CDR3 sequence (DNA): TGTGCTAGTGGTTTGCCCCAAGGGGGACAGTTCTCTGGAAACACCATATATTTT.

The chain recombines TRBV7-8 with TRBJ1-6; D remains unclear. V was cut by 4 bases and J by 7 bases, with 5 bases left in between. CDR1 SGHVS and CDR2 FQNEAQ come from the germline V gene. The CDR3 is made up of 12 amino acids. CDR3 sequence reads: CASSSQNSPLHF. As DNA, the CDR3 is TGTGCCAGCAGCTCACAGAATTCACCCCTCCACTTT.

Only one count was recorded for this clone. The chain recombines TRBV5-6 with TRBJ2-5, with 7 bases fitting TRBD1. Germline CDR1 and CDR2: SGHDT and YYEEEE. The V gene end was trimmed by 3 bases and the J gene end by 5 bases; junction bases not matched to a gene: 7. This CDR3 region has 14 residues. The CDR3 DNA reads as TGTGCCAGCAGCTCCAAACAGGGGTCGGAGACCCAGTACTTC. It is translated as CASSSKQGSETQYF.

This clone was picked up one time. Other DNA sequences in the sample encode the same CDR3. The chain joins TRBV30 to TRBJ2-7; TRBD2 matches at 7 bases. The CDR3 is 13 amino acids. The J segment lost 4 bases and the V segment lost 0 bases, leaving 3 bases of the junction unmatched. The germline V gene encodes CDR1 GTSNPN and CDR2 SVGIG (reference sequence). The CDR3 region has the DNA TGTGCCTGGAGTGTTGGGGGGGGATACGAGCAGTACTTC. Translation: CAWSVGGGYEQYF.

The chain uses TRBV27 and TRBJ2-1, with 9 bases that match TRBD1. Germline values: CDR1 MNHEY, CDR2 SMNVEV (reference sequence). The CDR3 is 15 amino acids. The J segment lost 4 bases and the V segment lost 5 bases, leaving 6 bases of the junction unmatched. The CDR3 here is CASSPPGQGYNEQFF. As DNA, the CDR3 is TGTGCCAGCAGTCCTCCGGGACAGGGTTACAATGAGCAGTTCTTC.

The V call is TRBV7-2, the J call TRBJ1-2; 9 bases line up with TRBD1. The ends lost 5 bases at V and 6 bases at J; junction bases unmatched: 7. The CDR3 spans 14 residues. In germline, CDR1 is SGHTA, CDR2 FQGNSA. CDR3 nucleotides: TGTGCCAGCAGCCGGCCGGGACAGGGTCATGGCTACACCTTC. It codes for CASSRPGQGHGYTF.

This chain uses TRBV4-2 with TRBJ1-2; 7 bases agree with TRBD1. Germline CDR1 and CDR2: LGHNA and YNFKEQ. V shed 4 bases and J 6 bases; nucleotides not matched to a gene: 11. This CDR3 contains 15 residues. The CDR3 coding sequence is TGTGCCAGCAGCCTCAACCATAGGACAGGCCATGGCTACACCTTC. Protein product: CASSLNHRTGHGYTF.

The rearrangement links TRBV7-2 to TRBJ1-3; D uncertain. This CDR3 has 15 residues. The germline CDR1 and CDR2 sequences are SGHTA and FQGNSA. The V end was cut by 4 bases, the J end by 0 bases, with 10 bases between. The DNA of the CDR3 is TGTGCCAGCAGCTCTCCAGTCTCCTCTGGAAACACCATATATTTT. Its translation: CASSSPVSSGNTIYF.

The chain employs TRBV4-2 and TRBJ2-2; no definite D call. Per germline, CDR1 LGHNA and CDR2 YNFKEQ. The CDR3 has 13 amino acids. Trimming left V 3 bases short and J 7 bases short, with 9 bases between. The CDR3 region is CASSHLGDGELFF. DNA for the CDR3: TGTGCCAGCAGCCACCTTGGAGACGGGGAGCTGTTTTTT.

The chain carries TRBV7-9 and TRBJ2-5, with a possible D match to TRBD1 (6 bases). Trimming removed 5 bases from V and 2 bases from J, with 21 bases in between. Germline V gene data show CDR1 as SEHNR and CDR2 as FQNEAQ (reference sequence). There are 17 residues in the CDR3. This CDR3 is CASSGRTPGALQETQYF. The CDR3 DNA reads TGTGCCAGCAGCGGCCGAACTCCAGGGGCCCTACAAGAGACCCAGTACTTC. Combining the CDR3 with reference TRBV7-9 and TRBJ2-5 gives the whole variable domain DTGVSQNPRHKITKRGQNVTFRCDPISEHNRLYWYRQTLGQGPEFLTYFQNEAQLEKSRLLSDRFSAERPKGSFSTLEIQRTEQGDSAMYLCASSGRTPGALQETQYFGPGTRLLVL.

This clone showed up just a few times. The chain has TRBV6-2 or TRBV6-3 and TRBJ1-1; unclear D gene. Looked up from germline, CDR1 is MNHEY and CDR2 is SVGEGT. The CDR3 spans 13 residues. Trimming took 4 bases from V and 2 from J, leaving 8 bases between them. CDR3 region: CASSSGFNTEAFF. CDR3 DNA: TGTGCCAGCAGTTCGGGATTCAACACTGAAGCTTTCTTT.

The chain links TRBV27 to TRBJ2-2; 13 nucleotides line up with TRBD2. Unmatched junction bases numbered 6, after V lost 5 bases and J lost 0 bases. The CDR3 has 18 residues. Germline V lookup: CDR1 MNHEY, CDR2 SMNVEV (reference sequence). The CDR3 DNA is TGTGCCAGCAGTCGCAGGACTAGCGGGGGAACGAACACCGGGGAGCTGTTTTTT. Encoded protein: CASSRRTSGGTNTGELFF.

The V gene is TRBV11-1, the J gene TRBJ2-3; D call uncertain. Germline V gives CDR1 SGHAT, CDR2 FQDESV (reference sequence). V lost 5 bases and J 5 bases, leaving 14 bases between the germline ends. The CDR3 sequence is 14 residues long. Here the CDR3 DNA reads TGTGCCAGCAGCCCTAACCCAGGAAGAGATACGCAGTATTTT. Protein: CASSPNPGRDTQYF.

This rearrangement joins TRBV24-1 to TRBJ2-5; D perhaps matches TRBD2 (5 bases). The V end lost 4 bases, the J end lost 0 bases, and 8 bases lay between the germline ends. Germline CDR1 reads KGHDR; CDR2 reads SFDVKD. The CDR3 has 14 residues. CDR3 sequence: CATSDHGNQETQYF. CDR3 bases: TGTGCCACCAGTGACCACGGGAACCAAGAGACCCAGTACTTC.

V is TRBV7-2 and J is TRBJ2-7; 9 nucleotides match TRBD1. V was clipped by 5 bases and J by 4 bases; unmatched bases: 9. The CDR3 runs 15 residues. The V gene's germline CDR1 is SGHTA and CDR2 FQGNSA. The CDR3 sequence: CASSLDRDRVYEQYF. DNA of the CDR3: TGTGCCAGCAGCCTCGACCGGGACAGGGTGTACGAGCAGTACTTC. The whole variable domain, filled in from reference TRBV7-2 and TRBJ2-7, reads GAGVSQSPSNKVTEKGKDVELRCDPISGHTALYWYRQSLGQGLEFLIYFQGNSAPDKSGLPSDRFSAERTGGSVSTLTIQRTQQEDSAVYLCASSLDRDRVYEQYFGPGTRLTVT.

The V call is TRBV7-2, the J call TRBJ1-5; D ambiguous. V was pared by 2 bases and J by 4 bases, with 12 bases between. The CDR3 length is 15 residues. Germline V CDR1 and CDR2: SGHTA, FQGNSA. In nucleotides, the CDR3 is TGTGCCAGCAGCTTAACGGCAGGCCCGAATCAGCCCCAGCATTTT. Protein sequence: CASSLTAGPNQPQHF.

The chain uses TRBV6-2 or TRBV6-3 and TRBJ2-2, with 7 positions matching TRBD2. The V gene end was trimmed by 5 bases and the J gene end by 8 bases; junction bases not matched to a gene: 11. The germline V gene has CDR1 MNHEY and CDR2 SVGEGT. The length of the CDR3 is 15 residues. CDR3 sequence: CASSARDYRIGELFF. The CDR3 DNA is TGTGCCAGCAGTGCCCGGGACTACAGGATTGGGGAGCTGTTTTTT.

The chain joins TRBV18 to TRBJ1-1; 7 bases map to TRBD1. CDR1 KGHSH and CDR2 LQKENI come from the germline V gene. The CDR3 length is 18 residues. Unmatched junction bases numbered 13, after V lost 3 bases and J lost 0 bases. In DNA, the CDR3 is TGTGCCAGCTCACCGACAGGGATCGCCGTTCGGGTGAACACTGAAGCTTTCTTT. It yields the protein CASSPTGIAVRVNTEAFF.

This chain uses TRBV11-2 with TRBJ2-7, with D hard to call. Trimming stripped 5 bases from V and 6 bases from J, with 11 bases between. CDR3 length: 12 residues. The germline gives CDR1 SGHAT, CDR2 FQNNGV. DNA of the CDR3: TGTGCCAGCAGCGGTTCGGTCGGCGAGCAGTACTTC. Protein sequence: CASSGSVGEQYF.

The chain has TRBV10-3 and TRBJ1-1; perhaps TRBD1 as D (5 bases). With 7 bases removed from V and 3 bases from J, the gap between germline ends came to 12 bases. Germline-derived CDR1 and CDR2 are ENHRY and SYGVKD. The CDR3 has 13 amino acids. The DNA of the CDR3 is TGTGCCATCACCTCCGCAGGGTACACTGAAGCTTTCTTT. Protein sequence: CAITSAGYTEAFF.

This clone appeared a single time. The chain has TRBV5-4 and TRBJ2-1, with D tentatively TRBD2 (6 bases). V dropped 0 bases and J dropped 4 bases, with 11 bases sitting between them. Germline values: CDR1 SGHNT, CDR2 YYREEE (reference sequence). This CDR3 spans 15 amino acids. The CDR3 spells CASSLDGGPYNEQFF. The CDR3 DNA follows: TGTGCCAGCAGCTTGGACGGGGGACCTTACAATGAGCAGTTCTTC.

This clone came up a few times. The chain has TRBV27 and TRBJ1-2, with D hard to call. V lost 8 bases and J lost 4, with 14 bases in between. This CDR3 comprises 13 residues. Germline CDR1 is MNHEY and CDR2 is SMNVEV (reference sequence). In DNA, the CDR3 is TGTGCCAGCCGTTCTAAACAGTCCTATGGCTACACCTTC. This codes for CASRSKQSYGYTF.

The sample holds one count of this clone. The V call is TRBV14, the J call TRBJ2-2; TRBD1 might be the D (5 bases). Germline V gene data show CDR1 as SGHDN and CDR2 as FVKESK. The length of the CDR3 is 16 residues. Trimming removed 2 bases from V and 0 bases from J, with 10 bases in between. CDR3 sequence: CASSQLGPSNTGELFF. CDR3 bases: TGTGCCAGCAGCCAACTGGGGCCTTCGAACACCGGGGAGCTGTTTTTT.

V and J are TRBV4-2 and TRBJ2-7; the D is unclear. V was clipped by 2 bases and J by 5 bases, with 10 bases between them. CDR3 size: 13 residues. The germline gives CDR1 LGHNA, CDR2 YNFKEQ. The CDR3 sequence is CASSQSKADEQYF. CDR3 coding DNA: TGTGCCAGCAGCCAATCGAAGGCGGACGAGCAGTACTTC.

This chain joins TRBV27 and TRBJ2-7; tentatively, D is TRBD2 (6 bases). The CDR3 extends over 14 amino acids. Germline CDR1 reads MNHEY; CDR2 reads SMNVEV (reference sequence). Trimming left V 5 bases short and J 0 bases short, with 11 bases between. CDR3 bases: TGTGCCAGCAGTGAAGCGGGTTCCTCCTACGAGCAGTACTTC. The encoded protein is CASSEAGSSYEQYF.

The chain joins TRBV9 to TRBJ2-2; weak D call: TRBD2 (6 bases). Trimming pared 4 bases from V and 4 bases from J, leaving 14 bases between. The CDR3 has 15 residues. Germline V CDR1 and CDR2: SGDLS, YYNGEE. CDR3 residues: CASSRGGESTGELFF. The DNA for the CDR3 is TGTGCCAGCAGCCGGGGCGGGGAGAGCACCGGGGAGCTGTTTTTT.